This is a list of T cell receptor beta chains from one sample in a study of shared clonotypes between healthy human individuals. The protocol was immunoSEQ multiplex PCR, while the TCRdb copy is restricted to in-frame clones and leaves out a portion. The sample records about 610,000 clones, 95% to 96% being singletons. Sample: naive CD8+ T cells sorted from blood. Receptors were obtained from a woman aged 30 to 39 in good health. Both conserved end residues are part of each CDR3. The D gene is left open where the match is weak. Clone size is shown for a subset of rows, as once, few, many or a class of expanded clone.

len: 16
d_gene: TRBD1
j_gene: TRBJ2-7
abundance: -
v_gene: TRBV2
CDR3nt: TGTGCCAGCAGTGTGGGACAGGGGACGCCCTTTTACGAGCAGTACTTC
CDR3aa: CASSVGQGTPFYEQYF

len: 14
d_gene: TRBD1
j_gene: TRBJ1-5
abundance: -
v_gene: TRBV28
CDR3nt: TGTGCCAGCAGTTTATTTCGGGACAGGCAGCCCCAGCATTTT
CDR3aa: CASSLFRDRQPQHF

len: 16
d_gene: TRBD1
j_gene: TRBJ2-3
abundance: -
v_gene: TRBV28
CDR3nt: TGTGCCAGCAGGCCACGGGACAGGGGGCGAACAGATACGCAGTATTTT
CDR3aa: CASRPRDRGRTDTQYF

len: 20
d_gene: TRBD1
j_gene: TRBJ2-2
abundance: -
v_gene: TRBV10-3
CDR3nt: TGTGCCATCAGTGGTCAGCCCCCGGGACAGGGGAGGACGGACACCGGGGAGCTGTTTTTT
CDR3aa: CAISGQPPGQGRTDTGELFF

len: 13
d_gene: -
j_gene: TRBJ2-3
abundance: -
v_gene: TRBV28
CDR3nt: TGTGCCAGCAGGAACGGGGCGGCAGATACGCAGTATTTT
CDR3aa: CASRNGAADTQYF

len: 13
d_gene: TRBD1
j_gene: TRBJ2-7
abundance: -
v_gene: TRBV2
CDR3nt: TGTGCCAGCAAAGCGGGACAGGGGCTGGAGCAGTACTTC
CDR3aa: CASKAGQGLEQYF

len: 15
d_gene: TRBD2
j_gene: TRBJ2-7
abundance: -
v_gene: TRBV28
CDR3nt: TGTGCCAGCAGTTTATGGGGCGGGAGCTCCTACGAGCAGTACTTC
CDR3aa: CASSLWGGSSYEQYF

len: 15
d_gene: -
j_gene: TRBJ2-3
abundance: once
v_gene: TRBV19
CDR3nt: TGTGCCAGTAGCCTACCGGGACCTCAGACAGATACGCAGTATTTT
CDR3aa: CASSLPGPQTDTQYF

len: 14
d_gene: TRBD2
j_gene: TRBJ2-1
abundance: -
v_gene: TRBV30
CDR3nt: TGTGCCTGGAACACAGCGGGAGTAAAGAATGAGCAGTTCTTC
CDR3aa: CAWNTAGVKNEQFF

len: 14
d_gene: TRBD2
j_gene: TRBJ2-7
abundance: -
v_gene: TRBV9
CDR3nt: TGTGCCAGCAGCCTGGGGGGGATCACCTACGAGCAGTACTTC
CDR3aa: CASSLGGITYEQYF

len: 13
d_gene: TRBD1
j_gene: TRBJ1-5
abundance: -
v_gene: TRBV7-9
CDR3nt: TGTGCCAGCAGCTTAGAAACGGACAGGAACCAGCATTTT
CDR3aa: CASSLETDRNQHF

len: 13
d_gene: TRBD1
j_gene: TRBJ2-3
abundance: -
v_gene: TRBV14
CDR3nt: TGTGCCAGCAGTTATGACAGGGGCAATACGCAGTATTTT
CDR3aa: CASSYDRGNTQYF

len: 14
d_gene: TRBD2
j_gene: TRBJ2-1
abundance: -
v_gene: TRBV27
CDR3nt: TGTGCCAGCAGTTTCGGGACTAGCGGAAATGAGCAGTTCTTC
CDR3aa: CASSFGTSGNEQFF

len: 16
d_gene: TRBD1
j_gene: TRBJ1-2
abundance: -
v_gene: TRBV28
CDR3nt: TGTGCCAGCAGCGAAACGGGGAGACAGGGGTTAGATGGCTACACCTTC
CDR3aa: CASSETGRQGLDGYTF

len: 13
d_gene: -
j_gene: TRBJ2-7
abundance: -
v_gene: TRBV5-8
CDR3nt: TGTGCCAGCAGCTTGGAGGGGGTGGGCGAGCAGTACTTC
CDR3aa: CASSLEGVGEQYF

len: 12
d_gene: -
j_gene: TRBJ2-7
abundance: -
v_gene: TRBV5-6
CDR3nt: TGTGCCAGCAGCTTCGGCAGGTACGAGCAGTACTTC
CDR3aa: CASSFGRYEQYF

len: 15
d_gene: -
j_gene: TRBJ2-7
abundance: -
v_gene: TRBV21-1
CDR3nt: TGTGCCAGCAGCAACCCTCGGAGGACTTCGGGGGAGCAGTACTTC
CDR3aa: CASSNPRRTSGEQYF

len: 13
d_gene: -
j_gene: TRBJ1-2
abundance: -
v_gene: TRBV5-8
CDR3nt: TGTGCCAGCAGCCCGGGACGGACCTATGGCTACACCTTC
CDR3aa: CASSPGRTYGYTF

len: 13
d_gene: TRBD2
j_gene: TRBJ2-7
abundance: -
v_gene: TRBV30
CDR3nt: TGTGCCTGGGACCAACCATCGGGGGGTGAGCAGTACTTC
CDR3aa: CAWDQPSGGEQYF

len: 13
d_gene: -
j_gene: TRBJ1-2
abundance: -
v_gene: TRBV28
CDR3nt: TGTGCCAGCAGTATCGGGGCCTACTATGGCTACACCTTC
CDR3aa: CASSIGAYYGYTF

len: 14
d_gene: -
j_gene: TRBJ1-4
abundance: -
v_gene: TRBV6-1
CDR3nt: TGTGCCTACAAAGCCGGGGATTACGATGAAAAACTGTTTTTT
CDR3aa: CAYKAGDYDEKLFF

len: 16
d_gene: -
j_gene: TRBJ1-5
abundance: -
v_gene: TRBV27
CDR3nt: TGTGCCAGCAGTTATACAGGGTTTACTTCCAATCAGCCCCAGCATTTT
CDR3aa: CASSYTGFTSNQPQHF

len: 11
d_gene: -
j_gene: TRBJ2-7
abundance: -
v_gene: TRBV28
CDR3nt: TGTGCCAGCAGCCATTCCTACGAGCAGTACTTC
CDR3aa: CASSHSYEQYF

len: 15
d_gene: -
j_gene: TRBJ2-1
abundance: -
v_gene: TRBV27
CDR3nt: TGTGCCAGCAGTTTATGGTCCAGCAGTCACAATGAGCAGTTCTTC
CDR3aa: CASSLWSSSHNEQFF

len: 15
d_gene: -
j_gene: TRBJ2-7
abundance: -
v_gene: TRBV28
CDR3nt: TGTGCCAGCAGTTTACCCCGGAGGGGGGCGCTTGAGCAGTACTTC
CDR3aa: CASSLPRRGALEQYF

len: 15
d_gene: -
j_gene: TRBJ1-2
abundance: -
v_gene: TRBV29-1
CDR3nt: TGCAGCGTTGAAGCAAAACCGGGACACTCGCGTGGCTACACCTTC
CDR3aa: CSVEAKPGHSRGYTF

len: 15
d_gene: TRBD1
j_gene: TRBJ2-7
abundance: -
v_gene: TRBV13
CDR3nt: TGTGCCAGCAGCCTATATGGACAGGGTCCCCACGAGCAGTACTTC
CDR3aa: CASSLYGQGPHEQYF

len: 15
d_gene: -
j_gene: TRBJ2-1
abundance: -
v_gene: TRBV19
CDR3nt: TGTGCCAGTAGTATGGGATGGAGCTCCTACAATGAGCAGTTCTTC
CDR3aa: CASSMGWSSYNEQFF

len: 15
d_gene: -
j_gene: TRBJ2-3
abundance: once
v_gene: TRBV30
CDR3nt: TGTGCCTGCAACCCCGGGGGGCTAACAACAGATACGCAGTATTTT
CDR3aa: CACNPGGLTTDTQYF

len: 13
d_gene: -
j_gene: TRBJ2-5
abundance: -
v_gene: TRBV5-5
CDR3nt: TGTGCCAGCAGCTCTCCGATTGAAGAGACCCAGTACTTC
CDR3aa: CASSSPIEETQYF

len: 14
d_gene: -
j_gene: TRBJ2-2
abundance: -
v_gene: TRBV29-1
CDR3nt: TGCAGCGTTGAAAGTCTAGCAAACACCGGGGAGCTGTTTTTT
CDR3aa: CSVESLANTGELFF

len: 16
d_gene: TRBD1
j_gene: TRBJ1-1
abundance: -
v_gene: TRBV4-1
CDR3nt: TGCGCCAGCAGCCTTCCGAGACAGGGTACTAGCACTGAAGCTTTCTTT
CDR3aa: CASSLPRQGTSTEAFF